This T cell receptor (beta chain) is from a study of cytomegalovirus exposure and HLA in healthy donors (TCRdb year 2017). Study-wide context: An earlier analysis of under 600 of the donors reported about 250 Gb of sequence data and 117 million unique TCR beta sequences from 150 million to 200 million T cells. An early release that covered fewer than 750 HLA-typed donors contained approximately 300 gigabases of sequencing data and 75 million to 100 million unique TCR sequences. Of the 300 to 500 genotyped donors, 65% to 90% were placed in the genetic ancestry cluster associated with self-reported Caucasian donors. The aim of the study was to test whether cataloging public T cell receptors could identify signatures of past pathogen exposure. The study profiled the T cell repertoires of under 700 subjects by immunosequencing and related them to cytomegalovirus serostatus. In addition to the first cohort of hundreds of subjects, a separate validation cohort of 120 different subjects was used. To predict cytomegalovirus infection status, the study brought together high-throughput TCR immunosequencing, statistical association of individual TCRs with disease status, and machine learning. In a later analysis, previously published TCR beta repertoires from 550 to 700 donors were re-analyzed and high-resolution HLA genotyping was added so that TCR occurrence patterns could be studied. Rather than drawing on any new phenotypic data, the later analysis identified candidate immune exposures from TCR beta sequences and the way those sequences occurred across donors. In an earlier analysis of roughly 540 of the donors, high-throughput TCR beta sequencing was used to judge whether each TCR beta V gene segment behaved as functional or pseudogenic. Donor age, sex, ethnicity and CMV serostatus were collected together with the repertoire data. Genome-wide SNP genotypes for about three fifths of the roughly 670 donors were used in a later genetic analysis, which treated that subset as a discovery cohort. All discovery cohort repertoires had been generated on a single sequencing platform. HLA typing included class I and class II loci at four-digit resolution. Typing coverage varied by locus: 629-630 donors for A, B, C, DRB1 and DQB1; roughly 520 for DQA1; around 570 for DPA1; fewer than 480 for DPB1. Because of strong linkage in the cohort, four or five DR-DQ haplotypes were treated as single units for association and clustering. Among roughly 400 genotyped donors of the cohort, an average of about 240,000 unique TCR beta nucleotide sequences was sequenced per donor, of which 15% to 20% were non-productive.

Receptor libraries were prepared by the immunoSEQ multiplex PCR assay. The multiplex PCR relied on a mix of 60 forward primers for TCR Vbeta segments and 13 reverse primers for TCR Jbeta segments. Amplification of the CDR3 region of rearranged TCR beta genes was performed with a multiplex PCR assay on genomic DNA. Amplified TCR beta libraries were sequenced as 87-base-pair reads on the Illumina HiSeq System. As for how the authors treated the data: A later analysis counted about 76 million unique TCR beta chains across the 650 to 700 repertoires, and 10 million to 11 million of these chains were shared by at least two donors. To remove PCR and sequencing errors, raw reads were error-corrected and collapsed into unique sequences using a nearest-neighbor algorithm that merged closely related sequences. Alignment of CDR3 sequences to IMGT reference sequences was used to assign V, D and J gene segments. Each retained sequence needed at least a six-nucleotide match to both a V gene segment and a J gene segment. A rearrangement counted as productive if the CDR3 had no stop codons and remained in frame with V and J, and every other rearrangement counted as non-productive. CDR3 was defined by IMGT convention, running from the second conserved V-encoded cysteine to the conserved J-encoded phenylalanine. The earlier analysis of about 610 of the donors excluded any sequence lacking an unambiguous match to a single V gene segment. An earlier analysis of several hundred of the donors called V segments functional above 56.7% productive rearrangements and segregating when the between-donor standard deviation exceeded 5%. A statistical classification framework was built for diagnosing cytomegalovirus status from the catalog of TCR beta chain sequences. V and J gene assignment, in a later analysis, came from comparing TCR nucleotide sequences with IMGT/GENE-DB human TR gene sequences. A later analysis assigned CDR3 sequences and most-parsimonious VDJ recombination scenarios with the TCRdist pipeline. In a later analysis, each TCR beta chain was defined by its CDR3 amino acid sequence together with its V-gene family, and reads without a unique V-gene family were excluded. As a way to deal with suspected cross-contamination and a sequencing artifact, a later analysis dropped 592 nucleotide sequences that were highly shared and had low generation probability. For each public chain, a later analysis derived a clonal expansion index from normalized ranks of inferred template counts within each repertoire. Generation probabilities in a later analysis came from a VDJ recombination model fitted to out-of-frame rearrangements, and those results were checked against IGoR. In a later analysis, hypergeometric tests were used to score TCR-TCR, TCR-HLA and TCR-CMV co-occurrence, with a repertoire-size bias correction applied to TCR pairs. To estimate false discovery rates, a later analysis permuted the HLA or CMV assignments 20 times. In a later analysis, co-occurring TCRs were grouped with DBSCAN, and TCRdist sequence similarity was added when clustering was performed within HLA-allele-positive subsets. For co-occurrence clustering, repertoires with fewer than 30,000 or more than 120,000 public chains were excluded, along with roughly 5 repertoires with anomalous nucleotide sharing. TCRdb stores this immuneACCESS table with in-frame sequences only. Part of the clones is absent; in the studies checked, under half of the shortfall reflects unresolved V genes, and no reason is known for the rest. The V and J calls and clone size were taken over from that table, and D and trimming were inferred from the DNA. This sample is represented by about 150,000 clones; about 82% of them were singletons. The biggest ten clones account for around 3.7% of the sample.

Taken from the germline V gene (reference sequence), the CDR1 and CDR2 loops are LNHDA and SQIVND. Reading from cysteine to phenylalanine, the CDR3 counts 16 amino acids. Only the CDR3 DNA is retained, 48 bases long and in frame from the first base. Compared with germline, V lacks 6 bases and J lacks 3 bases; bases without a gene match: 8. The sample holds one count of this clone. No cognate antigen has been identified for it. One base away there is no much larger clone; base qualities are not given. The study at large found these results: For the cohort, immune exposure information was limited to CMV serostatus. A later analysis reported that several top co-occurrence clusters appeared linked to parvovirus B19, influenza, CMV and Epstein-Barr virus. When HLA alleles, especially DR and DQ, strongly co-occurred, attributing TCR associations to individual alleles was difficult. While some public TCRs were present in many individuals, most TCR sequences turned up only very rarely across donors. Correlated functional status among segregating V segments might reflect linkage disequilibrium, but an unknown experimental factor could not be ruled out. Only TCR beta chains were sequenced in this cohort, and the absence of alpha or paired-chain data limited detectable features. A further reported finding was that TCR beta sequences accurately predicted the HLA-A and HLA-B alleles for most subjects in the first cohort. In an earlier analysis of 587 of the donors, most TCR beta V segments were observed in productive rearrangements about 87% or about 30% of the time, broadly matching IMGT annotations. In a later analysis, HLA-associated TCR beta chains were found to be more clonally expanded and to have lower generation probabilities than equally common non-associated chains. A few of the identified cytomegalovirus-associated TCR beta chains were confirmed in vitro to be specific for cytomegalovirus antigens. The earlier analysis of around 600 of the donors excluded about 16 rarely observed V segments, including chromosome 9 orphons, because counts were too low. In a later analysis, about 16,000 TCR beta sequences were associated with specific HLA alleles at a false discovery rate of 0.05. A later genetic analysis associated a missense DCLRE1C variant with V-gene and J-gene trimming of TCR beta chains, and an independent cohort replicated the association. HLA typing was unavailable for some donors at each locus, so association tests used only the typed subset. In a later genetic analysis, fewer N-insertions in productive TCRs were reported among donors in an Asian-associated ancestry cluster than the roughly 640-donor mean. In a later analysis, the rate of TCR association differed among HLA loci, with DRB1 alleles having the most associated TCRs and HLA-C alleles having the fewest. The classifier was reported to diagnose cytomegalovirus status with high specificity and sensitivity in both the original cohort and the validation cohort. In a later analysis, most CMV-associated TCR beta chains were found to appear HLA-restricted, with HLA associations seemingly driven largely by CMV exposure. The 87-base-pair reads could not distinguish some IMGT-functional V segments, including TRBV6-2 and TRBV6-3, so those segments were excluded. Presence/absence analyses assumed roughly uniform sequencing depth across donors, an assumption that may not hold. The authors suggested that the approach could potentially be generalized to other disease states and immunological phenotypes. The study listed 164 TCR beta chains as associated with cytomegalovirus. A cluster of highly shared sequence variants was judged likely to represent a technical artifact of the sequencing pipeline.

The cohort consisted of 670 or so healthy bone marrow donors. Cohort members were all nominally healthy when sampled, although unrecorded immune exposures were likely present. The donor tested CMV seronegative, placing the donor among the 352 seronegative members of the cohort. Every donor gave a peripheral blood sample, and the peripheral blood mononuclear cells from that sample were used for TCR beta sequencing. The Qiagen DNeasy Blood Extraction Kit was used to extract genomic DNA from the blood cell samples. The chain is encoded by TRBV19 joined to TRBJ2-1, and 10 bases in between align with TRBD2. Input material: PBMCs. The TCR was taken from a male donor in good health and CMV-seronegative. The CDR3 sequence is CASRHSSSGGYNEQFF. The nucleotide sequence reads TGTGCCAGTAGGCATAGTTCTAGCGGGGGCTACAATGAGCAGTTCTTC.